This is a list of T cell receptor beta chains from one sample in a study of control samples from healthy donors and cancer patients. Data came from immunoSEQ multiplex PCR; TCRdb stores just in-frame clones and leaves some out. The table lists more than 95,000 clones, roughly 84% of them singletons. Sequencing was done on a sample of blood. The receptors were gathered from a man aged 18 to 30 in good health. The CDR3 runs from the conserved cysteine through the conserved F or W. The D gene is left open where the match is weak. The size entry is marked missing in some rows and otherwise reads once, few, many or a size class.

D gene	clone size	V gene	J gene	CDR3 DNA	CDR3 protein
NA	few	TRBV6-5	TRBJ2-2	TGTGCCAGCAGTTACGTAAGGGATTACACCGGGGAGCTGTTTTTT	CASSYVRDYTGELFF
NA	NA	TRBV3-1/TRBV3-2	TRBJ2-7	TGTGCCAGCGAGGGTTTGCGCTACGAGCAGTACTTC	CASEGLRYEQYF
NA	NA	TRBV7-6	TRBJ2-5	TGTGCCAGCAGCTCGCCGGGACGCTTGGAAGAGACCCAGTACTTC	CASSSPGRLEETQYF
NA	NA	TRBV5-1	TRBJ2-1	TGCGCCAGCAGCCCTCCGGGACAAGGAGCACTCAGTGAGCAGTTCTTC	CASSPPGQGALSEQFF
NA	NA	TRBV4-3	TRBJ2-1	TGCGCCAGCAGCCAGGCCACGGATGAGCAGTTCTTC	CASSQATDEQFF
NA	NA	TRBV5-1	TRBJ1-3	TGCGCCAGCAGCTTGGCTGTTTCTGGAAACACCATATATTTT	CASSLAVSGNTIYF
TRBD1	NA	TRBV4-3	TRBJ2-1	TGCGCCAGCAGCCGGGGCACAGGGGGCTCCTACAATGAGCAGTTCTTC	CASSRGTGGSYNEQFF
NA	NA	TRBV7-9	TRBJ2-1	TGTGCCAGCTCGCGAAATAGCGGTCCCTACAATGAGCAGTTCTTC	CASSRNSGPYNEQFF
NA	NA	TRBV10-1	TRBJ1-2	TGCGCCAGCAGTCCTGGGACGGTTAACTATGGCTACACCTTC	CASSPGTVNYGYTF
NA	NA	TRBV11-3	TRBJ2-3	TGTGCCAGCAGCCGAGGGGTTCGAGATACGCAGTATTTT	CASSRGVRDTQYF